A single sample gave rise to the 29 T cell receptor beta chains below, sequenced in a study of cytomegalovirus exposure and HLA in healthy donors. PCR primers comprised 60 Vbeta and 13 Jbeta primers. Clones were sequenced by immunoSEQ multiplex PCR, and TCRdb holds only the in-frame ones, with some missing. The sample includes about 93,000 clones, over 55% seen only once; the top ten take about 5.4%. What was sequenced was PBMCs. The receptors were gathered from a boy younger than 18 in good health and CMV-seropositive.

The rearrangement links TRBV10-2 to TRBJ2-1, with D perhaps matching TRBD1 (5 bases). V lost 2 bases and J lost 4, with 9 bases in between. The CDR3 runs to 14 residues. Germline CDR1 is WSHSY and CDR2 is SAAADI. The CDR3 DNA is TGCGCCAGCAGTGAGGCGAGACAGTACAATGAGCAGTTCTTC. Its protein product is CASSEARQYNEQFF.

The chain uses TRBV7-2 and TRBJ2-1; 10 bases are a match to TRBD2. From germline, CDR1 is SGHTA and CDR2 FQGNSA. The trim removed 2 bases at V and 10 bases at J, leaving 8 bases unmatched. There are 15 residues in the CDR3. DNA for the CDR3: TGTGCCAGCAGCTTAAGCAGCGGGGGGGCGGTAGAGCAGTTCTTC. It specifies CASSLSSGGAVEQFF.

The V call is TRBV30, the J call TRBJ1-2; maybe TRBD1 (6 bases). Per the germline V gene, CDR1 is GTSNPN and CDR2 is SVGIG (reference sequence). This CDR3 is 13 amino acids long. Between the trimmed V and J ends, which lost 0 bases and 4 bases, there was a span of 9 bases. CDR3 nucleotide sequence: TGTGCCTGGAGTGTTGGGACAATCTATGGCTACACCTTC. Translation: CAWSVGTIYGYTF. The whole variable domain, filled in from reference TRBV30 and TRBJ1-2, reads SQTIHQWPATLVQPVGSPLSLECTVEGTSNPNLYWYRQAAGRGLQLLFYSVGIGQISSEVPQNLSASRPQDRQFILSSKKLLLSDSGFYLCAWSVGTIYGYTFGSGTRLTVV.

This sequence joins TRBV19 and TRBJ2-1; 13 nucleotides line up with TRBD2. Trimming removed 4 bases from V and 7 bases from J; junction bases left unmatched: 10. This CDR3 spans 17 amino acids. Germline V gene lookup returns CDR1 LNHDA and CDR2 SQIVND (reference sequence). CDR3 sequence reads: CASSTSPLAGGGNEQFF. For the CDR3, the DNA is TGTGCCAGTAGTACATCCCCACTAGCGGGAGGGGGAAATGAGCAGTTCTTC.

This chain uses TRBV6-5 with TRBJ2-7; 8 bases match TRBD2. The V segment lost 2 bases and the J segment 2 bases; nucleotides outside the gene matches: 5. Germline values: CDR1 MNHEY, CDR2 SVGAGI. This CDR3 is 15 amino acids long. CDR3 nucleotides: TGTGCCAGCAGTTACGGGCTAGCGGGCACCTACGAGCAGTACTTC. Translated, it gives CASSYGLAGTYEQYF.

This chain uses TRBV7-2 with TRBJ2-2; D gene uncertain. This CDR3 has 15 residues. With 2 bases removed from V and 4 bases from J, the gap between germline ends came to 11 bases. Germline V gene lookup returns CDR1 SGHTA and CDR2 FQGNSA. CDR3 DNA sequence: TGTGCCAGCAGCTTATATGCAGGCTCCACCGGGGAGCTGTTTTTT. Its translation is CASSLYAGSTGELFF.

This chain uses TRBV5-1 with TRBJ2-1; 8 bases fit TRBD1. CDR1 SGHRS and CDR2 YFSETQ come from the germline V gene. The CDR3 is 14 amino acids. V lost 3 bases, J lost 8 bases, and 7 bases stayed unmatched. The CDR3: CASSSDRASDEQFF. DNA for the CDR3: TGCGCCAGCAGCTCGGACAGGGCGTCGGATGAGCAGTTCTTC.

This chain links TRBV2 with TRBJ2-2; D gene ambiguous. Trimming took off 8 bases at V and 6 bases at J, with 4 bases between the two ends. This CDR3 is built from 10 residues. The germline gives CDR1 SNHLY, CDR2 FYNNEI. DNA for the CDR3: TGTGCCAGCCTAGCCGGGGAGCTGTTTTTT. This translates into CASLAGELFF.

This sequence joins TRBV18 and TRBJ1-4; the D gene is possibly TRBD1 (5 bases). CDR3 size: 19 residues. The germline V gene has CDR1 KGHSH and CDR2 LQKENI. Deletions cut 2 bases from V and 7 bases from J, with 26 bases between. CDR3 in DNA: TGTGCCAGCTCACCAAGCGGGGTTGGGGCTTATCGGAATCGTGAAAAACTGTTTTTT. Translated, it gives CASSPSGVGAYRNREKLFF.

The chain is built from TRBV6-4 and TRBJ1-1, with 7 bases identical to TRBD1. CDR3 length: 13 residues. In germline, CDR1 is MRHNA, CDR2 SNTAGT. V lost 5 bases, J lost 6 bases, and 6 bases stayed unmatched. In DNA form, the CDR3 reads TGTGCCAGCAGTCGACAGGGAGACCCTGAAGCTTTCTTT. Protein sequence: CASSRQGDPEAFF.

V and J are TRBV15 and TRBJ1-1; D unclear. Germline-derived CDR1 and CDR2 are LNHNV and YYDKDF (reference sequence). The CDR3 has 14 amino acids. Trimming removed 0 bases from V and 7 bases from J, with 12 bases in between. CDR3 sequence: CATSRDLQAVEAFF. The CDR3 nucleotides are TGTGCCACCAGCAGAGATTTGCAGGCCGTTGAAGCTTTCTTT.

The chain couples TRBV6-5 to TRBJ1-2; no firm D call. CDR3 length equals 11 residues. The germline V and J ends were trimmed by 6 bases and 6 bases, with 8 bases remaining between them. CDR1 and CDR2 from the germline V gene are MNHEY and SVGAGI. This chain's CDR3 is CASRALNGYTF. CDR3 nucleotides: TGTGCCAGCAGGGCTCTTAATGGCTACACCTTC.

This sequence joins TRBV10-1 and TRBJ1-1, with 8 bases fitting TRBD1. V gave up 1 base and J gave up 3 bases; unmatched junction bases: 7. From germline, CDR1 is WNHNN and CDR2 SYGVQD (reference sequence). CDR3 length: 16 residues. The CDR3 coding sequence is TGCGCCAGCAGTGAGTTCTACAGGGGGGGGGACACTGAAGCTTTCTTT. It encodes CASSEFYRGGDTEAFF.

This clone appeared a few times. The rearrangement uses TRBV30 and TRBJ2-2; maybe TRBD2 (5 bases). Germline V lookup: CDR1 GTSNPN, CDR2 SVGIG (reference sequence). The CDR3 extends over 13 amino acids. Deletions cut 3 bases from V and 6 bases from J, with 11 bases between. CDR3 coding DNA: TGTGCCTGGAGCCCCGGACTTTCCGGGGAGCTGTTTTTT. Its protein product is CAWSPGLSGELFF.

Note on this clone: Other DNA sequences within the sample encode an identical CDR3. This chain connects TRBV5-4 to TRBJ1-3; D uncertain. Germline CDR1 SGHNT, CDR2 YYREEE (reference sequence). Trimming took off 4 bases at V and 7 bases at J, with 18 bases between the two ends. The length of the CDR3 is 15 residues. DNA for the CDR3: TGTGCCAGCAGCCTACAGAAACCCTCTGAGAACACCATATATTTT. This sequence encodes CASSLQKPSENTIYF.

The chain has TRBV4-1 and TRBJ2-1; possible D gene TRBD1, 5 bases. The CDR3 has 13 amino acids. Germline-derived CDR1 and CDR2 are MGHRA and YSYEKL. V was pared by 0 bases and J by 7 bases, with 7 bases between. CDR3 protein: CASSQDAGNEQFF. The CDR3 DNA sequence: TGCGCCAGCAGCCAAGATGCAGGGAATGAGCAGTTCTTC.

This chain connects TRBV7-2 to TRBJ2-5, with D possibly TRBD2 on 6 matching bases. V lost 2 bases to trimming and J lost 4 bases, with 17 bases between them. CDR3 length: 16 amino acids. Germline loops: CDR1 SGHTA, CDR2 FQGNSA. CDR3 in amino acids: CASSLFPALAGETQYF. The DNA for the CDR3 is TGTGCCAGCAGCTTATTCCCGGCACTAGCCGGAGAGACCCAGTACTTC.

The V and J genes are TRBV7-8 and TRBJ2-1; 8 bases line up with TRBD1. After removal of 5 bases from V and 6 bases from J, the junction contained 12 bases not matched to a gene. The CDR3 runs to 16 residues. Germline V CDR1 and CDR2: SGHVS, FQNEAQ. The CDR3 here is CASSPRTGIGFNEQFF. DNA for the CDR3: TGTGCCAGCAGCCCTAGGACAGGGATAGGGTTCAATGAGCAGTTCTTC.

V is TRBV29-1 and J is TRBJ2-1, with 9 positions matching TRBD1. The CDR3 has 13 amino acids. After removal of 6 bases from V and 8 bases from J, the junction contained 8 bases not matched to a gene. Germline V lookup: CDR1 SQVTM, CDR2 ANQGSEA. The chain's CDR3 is CSVKQGARDEQFF. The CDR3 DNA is TGCAGCGTGAAACAGGGGGCTAGGGATGAGCAGTTCTTC.

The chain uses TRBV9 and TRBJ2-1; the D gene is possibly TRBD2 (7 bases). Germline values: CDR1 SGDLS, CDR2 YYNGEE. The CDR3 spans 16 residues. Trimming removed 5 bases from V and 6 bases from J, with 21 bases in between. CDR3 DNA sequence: TGTGCCAGCAGTATGACCGTCGGGGGGCGCGGCAATGAGCAGTTCTTC. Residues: CASSMTVGGRGNEQFF.

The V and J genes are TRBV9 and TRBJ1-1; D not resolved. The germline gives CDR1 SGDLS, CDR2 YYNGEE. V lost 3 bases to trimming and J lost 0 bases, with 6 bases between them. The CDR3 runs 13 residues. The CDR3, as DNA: TGTGCCAGCAGCGCAGACATGAACACTGAAGCTTTCTTT. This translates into CASSADMNTEAFF. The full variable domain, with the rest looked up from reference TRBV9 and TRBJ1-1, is DSGVTQTPKHLITATGQRVTLRCSPRSGDLSVYWYQQSLDQGLQFLIQYYNGEERAKGNILERFSAQQFPDLHSELNLSSLELGDSALYFCASSADMNTEAFFGQGTRLTVV.

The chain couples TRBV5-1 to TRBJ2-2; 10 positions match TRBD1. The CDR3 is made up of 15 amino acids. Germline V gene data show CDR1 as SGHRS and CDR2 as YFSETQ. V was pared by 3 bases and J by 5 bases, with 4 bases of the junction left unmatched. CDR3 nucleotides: TGCGCCAGCAGCTCCGGGACAGGGGAGACCGGGGAGCTGTTTTTT. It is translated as CASSSGTGETGELFF.

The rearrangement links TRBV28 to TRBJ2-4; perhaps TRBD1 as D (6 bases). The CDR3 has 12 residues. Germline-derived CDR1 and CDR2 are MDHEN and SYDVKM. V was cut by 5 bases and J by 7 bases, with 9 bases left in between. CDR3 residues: CASSGTGNIQYF. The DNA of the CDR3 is TGTGCCAGCAGTGGCACAGGGAACATTCAGTACTTC.

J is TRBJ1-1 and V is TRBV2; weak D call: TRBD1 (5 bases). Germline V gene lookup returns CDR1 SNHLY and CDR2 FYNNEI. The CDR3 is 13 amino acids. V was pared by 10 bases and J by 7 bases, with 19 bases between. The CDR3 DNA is TGTGCCACTAAGGAGGGGCGGGGAGATGAAGCTTTCTTT. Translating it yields CATKEGRGDEAFF.

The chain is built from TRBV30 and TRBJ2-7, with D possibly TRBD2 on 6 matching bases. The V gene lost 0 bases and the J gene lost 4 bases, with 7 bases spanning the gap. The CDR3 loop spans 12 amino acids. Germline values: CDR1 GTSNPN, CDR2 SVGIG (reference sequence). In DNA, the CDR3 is TGTGCCTGGAGTGTTGGGGGGTACGAGCAGTACTTC. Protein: CAWSVGGYEQYF.

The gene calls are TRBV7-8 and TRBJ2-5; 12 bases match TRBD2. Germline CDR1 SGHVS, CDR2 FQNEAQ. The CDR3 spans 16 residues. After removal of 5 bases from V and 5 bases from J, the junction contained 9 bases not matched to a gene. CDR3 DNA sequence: TGTGCCAGCAGCCCGCGATTACTAGCGGGAGGCGAGACCCAGTACTTC. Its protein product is CASSPRLLAGGETQYF.

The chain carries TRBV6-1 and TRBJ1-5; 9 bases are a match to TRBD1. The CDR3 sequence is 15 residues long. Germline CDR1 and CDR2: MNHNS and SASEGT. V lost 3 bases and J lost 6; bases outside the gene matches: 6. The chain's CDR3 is CASSDMDRGSQPQHF. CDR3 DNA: TGTGCCAGCAGTGATATGGACAGGGGAAGTCAGCCCCAGCATTTT.

The CDR3 is CASSPGLASTDTQYF. The CDR3 DNA is TGTGCCAGCAGCCCAGGACTGGCCTCCACAGATACGCAGTATTTT. The gene calls are TRBV7-7 and TRBJ2-3; D might be TRBD2 (5 bases). V was pared by 5 bases and J by 2 bases, with 14 bases between. This CDR3 comprises 15 residues. CDR1 is SSHAT and CDR2 is FNYEAQ in the germline V gene (reference sequence).

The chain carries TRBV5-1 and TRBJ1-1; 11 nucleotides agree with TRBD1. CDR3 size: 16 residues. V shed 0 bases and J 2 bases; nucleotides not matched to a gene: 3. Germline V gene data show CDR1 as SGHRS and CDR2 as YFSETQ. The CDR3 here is CASSLGTGGFNTEAFF. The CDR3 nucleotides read TGCGCCAGCAGCTTGGGGACAGGGGGCTTTAACACTGAAGCTTTCTTT. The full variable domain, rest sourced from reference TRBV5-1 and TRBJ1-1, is KAGVTQTPRYLIKTRGQQVTLSCSPISGHRSVSWYQQTPGQGLQFLFEYFSETQRNKGNFPGRFSGRQFSNSRSEMNVSTLELGDSALYLCASSLGTGGFNTEAFFGQGTRLTVV.